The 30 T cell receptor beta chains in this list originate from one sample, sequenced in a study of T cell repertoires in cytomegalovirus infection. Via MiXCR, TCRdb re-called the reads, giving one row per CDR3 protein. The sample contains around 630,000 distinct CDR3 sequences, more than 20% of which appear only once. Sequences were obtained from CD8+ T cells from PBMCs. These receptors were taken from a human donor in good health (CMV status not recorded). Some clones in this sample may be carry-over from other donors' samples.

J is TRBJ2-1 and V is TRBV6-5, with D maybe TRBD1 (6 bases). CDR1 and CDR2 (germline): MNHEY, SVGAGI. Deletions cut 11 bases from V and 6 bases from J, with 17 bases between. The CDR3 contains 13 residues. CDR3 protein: CAVSEQGSNEQFF. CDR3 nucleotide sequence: TGTGCCGTCTCGGAGCAGGGGTCCAATGAGCAGTTCTTC.

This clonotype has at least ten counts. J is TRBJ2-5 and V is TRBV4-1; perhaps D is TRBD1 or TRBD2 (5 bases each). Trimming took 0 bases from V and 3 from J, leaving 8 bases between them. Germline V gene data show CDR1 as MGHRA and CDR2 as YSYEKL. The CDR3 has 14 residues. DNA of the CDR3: TGCGCCAGCAGCCAAGAGTGGGACGAAGAGACCCAGTACTTC. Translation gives CASSQEWDEETQYF.

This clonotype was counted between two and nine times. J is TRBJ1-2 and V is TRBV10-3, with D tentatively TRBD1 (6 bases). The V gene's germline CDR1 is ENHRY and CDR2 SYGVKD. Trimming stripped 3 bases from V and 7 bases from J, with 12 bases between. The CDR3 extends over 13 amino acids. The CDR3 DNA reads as TGTGCCATCAGTGATAGGGGGGCCGGTGGCTACACCTTC. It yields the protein CAISDRGAGGYTF.

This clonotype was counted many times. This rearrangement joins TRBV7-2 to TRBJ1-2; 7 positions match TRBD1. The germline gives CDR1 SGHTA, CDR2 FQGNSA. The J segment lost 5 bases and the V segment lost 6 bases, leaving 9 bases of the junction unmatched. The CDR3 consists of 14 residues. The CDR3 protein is CASRSDRSTYGYTF. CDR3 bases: TGTGCCAGCAGATCGGACAGGAGCACTTATGGCTACACCTTC. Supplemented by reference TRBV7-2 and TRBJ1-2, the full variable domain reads GAGVSQSPSNKVTEKGKDVELRCDPISGHTALYWYRQSLGQGLEFLIYFQGNSAPDKSGLPSDRFSAERTGGSVSTLTIQRTQQEDSAVYLCASRSDRSTYGYTFGSGTRLTVV.

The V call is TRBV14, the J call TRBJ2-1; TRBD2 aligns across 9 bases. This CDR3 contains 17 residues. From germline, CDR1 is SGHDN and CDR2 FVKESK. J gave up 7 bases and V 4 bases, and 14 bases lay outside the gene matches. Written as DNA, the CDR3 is TGTGCCAGCAGCCGCTCCCCCTCGGGACTAGCAGGGAATGAGCAGTTCTTC. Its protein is CASSRSPSGLAGNEQFF.

The CDR3: CASSYYRFTGELFF. In DNA form, the CDR3 reads TGTGCCAGCAGTTACTACAGATTCACCGGGGAGCTGTTTTTT. The chain employs TRBV6-8 and TRBJ2-2, with D unclear. The ends were cut back, 1 base at V and 4 bases at J, with 7 bases in the middle. From germline, CDR1 is MNHGY and CDR2 SAAAGT. There are 14 residues in the CDR3.

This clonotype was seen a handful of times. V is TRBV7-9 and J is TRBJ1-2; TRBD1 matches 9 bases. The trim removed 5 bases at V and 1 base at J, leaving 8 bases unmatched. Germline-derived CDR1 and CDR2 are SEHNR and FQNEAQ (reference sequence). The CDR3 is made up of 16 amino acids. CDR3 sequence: CASSPVDRGDNYGYTF. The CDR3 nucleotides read TGTGCCAGCAGCCCAGTGGACAGGGGCGATAACTATGGCTACACCTTC.

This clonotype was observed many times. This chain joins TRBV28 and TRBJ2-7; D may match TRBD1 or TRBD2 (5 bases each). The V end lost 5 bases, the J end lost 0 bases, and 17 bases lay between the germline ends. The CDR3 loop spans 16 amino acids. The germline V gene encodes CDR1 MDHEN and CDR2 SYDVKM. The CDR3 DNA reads TGTGCCAGCAGTCCCGCGTCTGGGGGTTTCTCCTACGAGCAGTACGTC. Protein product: CASSPASGGFSYEQYV.

CDR3 DNA sequence: TGCAGCGTGGAGGTGGAAACTAATGAAAAACTGTTTTTT. As protein: CSVEVETNEKLFF. This chain uses TRBV29-1 with TRBJ1-4; D is uncertain. Trimming removed 6 bases at V and 1 base at J, with 9 bases between. The CDR3 is 13 amino acids. The V gene's germline CDR1 is SQVTM and CDR2 ANQGSEA. The entire variable domain, with the rest obtained from reference TRBV29-1 and TRBJ1-4, is as follows: SAVISQKPSRDICQRGTSLTIQCQVDSQVTMMFWYRQQPGQSLTLIATANQGSEATYESGFVIDKFPISRPNLTFSTLTVSNMSPEDSSIYLCSVEVETNEKLFFGSGTQLSVL.

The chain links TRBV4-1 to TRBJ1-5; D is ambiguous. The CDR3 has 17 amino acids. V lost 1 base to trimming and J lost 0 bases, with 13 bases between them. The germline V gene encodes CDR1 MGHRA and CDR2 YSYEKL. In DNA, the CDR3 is TGCGCCAGCAGCCAAGCGAGTCAGTCTTATAGCAATCAGCCCCAGCATTTT. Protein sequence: CASSQASQSYSNQPQHF.

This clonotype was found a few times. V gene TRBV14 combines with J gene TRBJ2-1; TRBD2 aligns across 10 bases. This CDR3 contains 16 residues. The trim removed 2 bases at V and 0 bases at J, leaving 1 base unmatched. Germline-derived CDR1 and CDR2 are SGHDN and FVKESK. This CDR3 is CASSQLAGASYNEQFF. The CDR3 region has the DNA TGTGCCAGCAGCCAACTAGCGGGGGCCTCCTACAATGAGCAGTTCTTC.

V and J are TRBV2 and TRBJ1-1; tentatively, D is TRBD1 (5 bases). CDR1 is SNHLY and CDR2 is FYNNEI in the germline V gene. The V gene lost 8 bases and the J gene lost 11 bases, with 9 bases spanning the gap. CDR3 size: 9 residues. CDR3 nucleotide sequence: TGTGCCAGCGGGACTGGTGCTTTCTTT. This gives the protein CASGTGAFF.

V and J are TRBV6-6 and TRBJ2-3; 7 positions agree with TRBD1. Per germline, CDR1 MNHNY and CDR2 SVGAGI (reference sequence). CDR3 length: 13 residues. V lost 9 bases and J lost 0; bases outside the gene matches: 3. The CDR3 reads CASPGQSTDTQYF. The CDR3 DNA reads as TGTGCCAGTCCGGGACAGAGCACAGATACGCAGTATTTT.

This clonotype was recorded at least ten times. CDR3 sequence: CASSSHRGNYNEQFF. The CDR3 DNA reads as TGTGCCAGCAGTTCGCACCGGGGGAACTACAATGAGCAGTTCTTC. The rearrangement joins TRBV12-3 or TRBV12-4 to TRBJ2-1; possibly TRBD2 for D (6 bases). Trimming pared 4 bases from V and 3 bases from J, leaving 13 bases between. The CDR3 is 15 amino acids.

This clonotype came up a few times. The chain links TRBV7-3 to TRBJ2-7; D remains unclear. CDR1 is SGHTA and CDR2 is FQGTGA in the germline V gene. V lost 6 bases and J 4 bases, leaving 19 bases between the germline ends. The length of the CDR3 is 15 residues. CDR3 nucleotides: TGTGCCAGCAGGCCTTCGGAAGGACGGATTTACGAGCAGTACTTC. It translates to CASRPSEGRIYEQYF.

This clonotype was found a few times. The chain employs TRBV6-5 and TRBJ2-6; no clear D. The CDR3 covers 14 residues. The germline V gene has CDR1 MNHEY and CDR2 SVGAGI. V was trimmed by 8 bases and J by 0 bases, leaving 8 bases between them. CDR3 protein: CASGSYSGANVLTF. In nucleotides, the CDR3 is TGTGCCAGCGGTTCCTACTCTGGGGCCAACGTCCTGACTTTC.

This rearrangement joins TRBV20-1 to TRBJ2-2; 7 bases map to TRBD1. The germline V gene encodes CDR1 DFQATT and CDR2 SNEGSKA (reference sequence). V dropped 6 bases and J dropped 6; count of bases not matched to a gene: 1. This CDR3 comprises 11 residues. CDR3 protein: CSATGAGELFF. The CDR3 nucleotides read TGCAGTGCCACAGGGGCCGGGGAGCTGTTTTTT.

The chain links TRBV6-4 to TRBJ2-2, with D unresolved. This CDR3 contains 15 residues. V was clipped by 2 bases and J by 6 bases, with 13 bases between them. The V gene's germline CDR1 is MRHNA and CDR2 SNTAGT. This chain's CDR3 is CASSDAGYSPGELFF. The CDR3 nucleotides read TGTGCCAGCAGTGACGCCGGATACTCTCCCGGGGAGCTGTTTTTT.

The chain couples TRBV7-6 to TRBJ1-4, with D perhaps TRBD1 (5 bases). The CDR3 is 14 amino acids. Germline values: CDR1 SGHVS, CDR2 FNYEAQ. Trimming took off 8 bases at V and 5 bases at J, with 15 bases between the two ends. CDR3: CASERGRRNEKLFF. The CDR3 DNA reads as TGTGCCAGCGAGCGGGGACGTAGAAATGAAAAACTGTTTTTT.

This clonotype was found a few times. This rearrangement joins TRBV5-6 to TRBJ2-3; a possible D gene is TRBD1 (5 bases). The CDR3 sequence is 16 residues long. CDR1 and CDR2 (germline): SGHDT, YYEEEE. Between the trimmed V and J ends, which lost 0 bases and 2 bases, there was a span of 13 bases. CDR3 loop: CASSLGPETATDTQYF. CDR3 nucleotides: TGTGCCAGCAGCTTGGGGCCGGAGACAGCCACAGATACGCAGTATTTT.

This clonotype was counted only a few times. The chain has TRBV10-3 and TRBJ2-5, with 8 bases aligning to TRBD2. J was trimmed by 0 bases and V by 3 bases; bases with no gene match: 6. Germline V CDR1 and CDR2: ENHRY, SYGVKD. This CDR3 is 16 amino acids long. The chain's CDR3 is CAISDTGGAYQETQYF. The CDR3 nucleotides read TGTGCCATCAGTGATACCGGGGGGGCCTACCAAGAGACCCAGTACTTC.

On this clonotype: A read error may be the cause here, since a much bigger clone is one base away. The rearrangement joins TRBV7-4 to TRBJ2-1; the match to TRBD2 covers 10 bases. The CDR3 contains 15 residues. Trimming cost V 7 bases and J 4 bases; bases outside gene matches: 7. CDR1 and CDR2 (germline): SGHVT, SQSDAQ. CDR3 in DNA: TGTGCCAGCAACTCGGGACTAGCGCTTTACAATGAGCAGTTCTTC. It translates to CASNSGLALYNEQFF.

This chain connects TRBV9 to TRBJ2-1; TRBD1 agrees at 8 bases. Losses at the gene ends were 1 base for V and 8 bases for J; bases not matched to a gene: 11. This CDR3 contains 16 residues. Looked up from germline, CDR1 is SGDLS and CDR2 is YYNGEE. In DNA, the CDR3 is TGTGCCAGCAGCGTAACGACAGGGGAATACAATGATGAGCAGTTCTTC. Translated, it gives CASSVTTGEYNDEQFF. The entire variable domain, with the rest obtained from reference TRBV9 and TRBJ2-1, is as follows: DSGVTQTPKHLITATGQRVTLRCSPRSGDLSVYWYQQSLDQGLQFLIQYYNGEERAKGNILERFSAQQFPDLHSELNLSSLELGDSALYFCASSVTTGEYNDEQFFGPGTRLTVL.

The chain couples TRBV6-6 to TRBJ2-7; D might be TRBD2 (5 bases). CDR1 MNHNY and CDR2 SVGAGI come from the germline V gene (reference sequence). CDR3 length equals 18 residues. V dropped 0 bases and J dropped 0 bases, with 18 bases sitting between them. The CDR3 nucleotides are TGTGCCAGCAGTTACTCGATTAGATCGCATGCGGGCTCCTACGAGCAGTACTTC. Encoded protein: CASSYSIRSHAGSYEQYF.

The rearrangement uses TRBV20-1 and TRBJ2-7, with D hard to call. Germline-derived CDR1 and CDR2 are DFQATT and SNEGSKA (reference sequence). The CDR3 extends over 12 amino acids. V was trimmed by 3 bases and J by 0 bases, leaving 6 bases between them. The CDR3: CSASNPSYEQYF. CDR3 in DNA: TGCAGTGCTAGCAATCCCTCCTACGAGCAGTACTTC.

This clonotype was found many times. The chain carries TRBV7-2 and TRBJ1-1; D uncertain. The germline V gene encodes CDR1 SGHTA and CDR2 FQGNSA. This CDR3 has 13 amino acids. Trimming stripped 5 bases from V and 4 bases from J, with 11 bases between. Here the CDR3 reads CASSLERATEAFF. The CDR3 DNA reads TGTGCCAGCAGCCTGGAGAGGGCCACTGAAGCTTTCTTT.

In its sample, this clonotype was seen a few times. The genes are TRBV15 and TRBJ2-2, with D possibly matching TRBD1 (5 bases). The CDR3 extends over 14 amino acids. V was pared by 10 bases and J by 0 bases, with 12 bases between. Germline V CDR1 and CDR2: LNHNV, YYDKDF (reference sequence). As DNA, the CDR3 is TGTGCCATCCCGGACATCTCGAACACCGGGGAGCTGTTTTTT. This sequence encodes CAIPDISNTGELFF.

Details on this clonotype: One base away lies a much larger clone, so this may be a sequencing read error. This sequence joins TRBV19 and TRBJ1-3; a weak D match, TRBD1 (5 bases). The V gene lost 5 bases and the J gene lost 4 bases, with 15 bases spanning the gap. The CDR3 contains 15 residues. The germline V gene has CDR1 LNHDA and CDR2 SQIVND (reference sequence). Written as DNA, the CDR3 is TGTGCCAGTAGTTCCCAGGGTTCGGGCGGAAACACCATATATTTT. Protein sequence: CASSSQGSGGNTIYF.

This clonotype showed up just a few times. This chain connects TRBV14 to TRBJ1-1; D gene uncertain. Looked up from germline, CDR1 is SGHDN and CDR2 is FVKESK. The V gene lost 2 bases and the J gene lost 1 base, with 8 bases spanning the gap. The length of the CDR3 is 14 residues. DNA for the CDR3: TGTGCCAGCAGCCAACTCTCAGGGAACACTGAAGCTTTCTTT. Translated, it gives CASSQLSGNTEAFF.

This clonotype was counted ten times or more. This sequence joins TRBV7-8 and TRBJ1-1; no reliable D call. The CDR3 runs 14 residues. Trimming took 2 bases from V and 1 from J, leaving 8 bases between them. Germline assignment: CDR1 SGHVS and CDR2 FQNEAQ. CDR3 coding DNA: TGTGCCAGCAGCTTACTCGGGTGGAACACTGAAGCTTTCTTT. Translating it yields CASSLLGWNTEAFF.